The next 21 T cell receptor beta chains were all read from a single sample in a study of CD8 T cells in ankylosing spondylitis. In TCRdb, the 5' RACE reads were re-called with MiXCR into one record per CDR3 protein. Altogether approximately 250,000 distinct CDR3 sequences are present, more than 20% being singletons, with the ten largest covering more than 0.6%. The sample consisted of blood, either unsorted or a sorted T cell fraction (not recorded which). The receptors were sampled from a male donor with ankylosing spondylitis or in good health (not recorded which).

Here the CDR3 reads CASSPQPQHF. CDR3 DNA: TGCGCCAGCAGTCCCCAGCCCCAGCATTTT. V and J are TRBV5-1 and TRBJ1-5, with D unresolved. Looked up from germline, CDR1 is SGHRS and CDR2 is YFSETQ. Trimming pared 5 bases from V and 7 bases from J, leaving 4 bases between. The CDR3 runs 10 residues.

This clonotype was observed a few times. This rearrangement joins TRBV20-1 to TRBJ2-5; TRBD1 agrees at 8 bases. Germline-derived CDR1 and CDR2 are DFQATT and SNEGSKA (reference sequence). V lost 5 bases to trimming and J lost 0 bases; unmatched junction nucleotides: 2. The CDR3 is made up of 13 amino acids. The CDR3 loop reads CSAWDRYQETQYF. As DNA, the CDR3 is TGCAGTGCTTGGGACAGGTACCAAGAGACCCAGTACTTC.

This clonotype was found a few times. The chain uses TRBV12-3 or TRBV12-4 and TRBJ2-5; TRBD1 might be the D (6 bases). V lost 6 bases and J lost 3, with 14 bases in between. The CDR3 is 14 amino acids. This CDR3 reads CASRPGQHEETQYF. CDR3 DNA sequence: TGTGCCAGCAGGCCAGGACAGCATGAAGAGACCCAGTACTTC.

J is TRBJ2-2 and V is TRBV2; D remains unclear. The CDR3 sequence is 13 residues long. CDR1 SNHLY and CDR2 FYNNEI come from the germline V gene. Trimming took off 6 bases at V and 4 bases at J, with 9 bases between the two ends. For the CDR3, the DNA is TGTGCCAGCAGGAGAGGCGCCACCGGGGAGCTGTTTTTT. This encodes CASRRGATGELFF.

The chain carries TRBV29-1 and TRBJ2-1, with 15 nucleotides matching TRBD2. Trimming cost V 5 bases and J 5 bases; bases outside gene matches: 10. This CDR3 is built from 17 residues. Germline V gene data show CDR1 as SQVTM and CDR2 as ANQGSEA. CDR3 DNA sequence: TGCAGCGTTCTGGATCGAGGGACTAGCGGGAGGAACAATGAGCAGTTCTTC. As protein: CSVLDRGTSGRNNEQFF.

The chain combines TRBV9 with TRBJ1-1; D might be TRBD1 (5 bases). This CDR3 spans 14 amino acids. The ends were cut back, 2 bases at V and 7 bases at J, with 15 bases in the middle. CDR1 is SGDLS and CDR2 is YYNGEE in the germline V gene. This CDR3 reads CASSVGTPGGEAFF. The CDR3 DNA sequence: TGTGCCAGCAGCGTGGGGACCCCGGGTGGTGAAGCTTTCTTT.

This rearrangement joins TRBV20-1 to TRBJ2-1; the match to TRBD1 covers 11 bases. Trimming at V came to 3 bases and at J to 4 bases, leaving 5 bases not matched to a gene. This CDR3 comprises 15 residues. The germline V gene encodes CDR1 DFQATT and CDR2 SNEGSKA (reference sequence). CDR3 sequence (DNA): TGCAGTGCTAGGGGTGGGACAGGGGGTTACAATGAGCAGTTCTTC. It is translated as CSARGGTGGYNEQFF.

This clonotype was found many times. The V gene is TRBV20-1, the J gene TRBJ2-3; D is uncertain. This CDR3 region has 12 residues. Germline V lookup: CDR1 DFQATT, CDR2 SNEGSKA (reference sequence). Trimming pared 6 bases from V and 10 bases from J, leaving 17 bases between. CDR3 amino acids: CSATSPGLAQYF. CDR3 bases: TGCAGTGCAACCTCCCCTGGGTTGGCGCAGTATTTT.

In its sample, this clonotype was seen a few times. The chain joins TRBV20-1 to TRBJ1-1, with D tentatively TRBD1 (5 bases). The germline V gene has CDR1 DFQATT and CDR2 SNEGSKA (reference sequence). The V gene lost 6 bases and the J gene lost 11 bases, with 22 bases spanning the gap. The CDR3 contains 13 residues. This chain's CDR3 is CSAGLGTSTRAFF. The CDR3 bases are TGCAGTGCGGGCCTAGGGACTTCGACTCGCGCTTTCTTT.

The rearrangement joins TRBV5-6 to TRBJ2-1; D uncertain. V lost 4 bases and J lost 7, with 18 bases in between. Germline V CDR1 and CDR2: SGHDT, YYEEEE. The CDR3 loop spans 15 amino acids. Written as DNA, the CDR3 is TGTGCCAGCAGCCGCCCAGGACGCGCTCTGAATGAGCAGTTCTTC. Its translation: CASSRPGRALNEQFF. Supplemented by reference TRBV5-6 and TRBJ2-1, the full variable domain reads DAGVTQSPTHLIKTRGQQVTLRCSPKSGHDTVSWYQQALGQGPQFIFQYYEEEERQRGNFPDRFSGHQFPNYSSELNVNALLLGDSALYLCASSRPGRALNEQFFGPGTRLTVL.

This clonotype has only a few counts. The rearrangement joins TRBV7-3 to TRBJ2-3; 10 bases are a match to TRBD2. Trimming at V came to 2 bases and at J to 4 bases, leaving 3 bases not matched to a gene. The CDR3 loop spans 15 amino acids. Germline CDR1 is SGHTA and CDR2 is FQGTGA. CDR3 DNA: TGTGCCAGCAGCTTACAAGCGGGGGGGCCAGATACGCAGTATTTT. Its protein product is CASSLQAGGPDTQYF.

Only a few counts were recorded for this clonotype. The rearrangement uses TRBV7-2 and TRBJ2-3; possible D gene TRBD1, 6 bases. This CDR3 spans 15 amino acids. Germline-derived CDR1 and CDR2 are SGHTA and FQGNSA. V lost 6 bases to trimming and J lost 4 bases, with 17 bases between them. CDR3 in amino acids: CASRKQGSTSDTQYF. For the CDR3, the DNA is TGTGCCAGCAGGAAGCAGGGGTCCACCTCAGATACGCAGTATTTT. Using reference TRBV7-2 and TRBJ2-3 for the parts outside the CDR3, the full variable domain is GAGVSQSPSNKVTEKGKDVELRCDPISGHTALYWYRQSLGQGLEFLIYFQGNSAPDKSGLPSDRFSAERTGGSVSTLTIQRTQQEDSAVYLCASRKQGSTSDTQYFGPGTRLTVL.

This clonotype was observed many times. The chain recombines TRBV20-1 with TRBJ2-7, with 10 bases aligning to TRBD1. The germline V gene has CDR1 DFQATT and CDR2 SNEGSKA (reference sequence). V trimming: 1 base; J trimming: 5 bases; junction bases outside the gene matches: 5. The length of the CDR3 is 14 residues. The DNA for the CDR3 is TGCAGTGCTAGAGGGACAGGGGGTTGGAACGAGCAGTACTTC. This encodes CSARGTGGWNEQYF.

The chain combines TRBV5-1 with TRBJ2-7; TRBD1 matches at 8 bases. This CDR3 comprises 14 residues. Trimming took 3 bases from V and 2 from J; bases not matched to a gene: 4. Germline V gene sequence: CDR1 SGHRS, CDR2 YFSETQ. CDR3 sequence (DNA): TGCGCCAGCAGCTCCGGGACAGGTACCTACGAGCAGTACTTC. This encodes CASSSGTGTYEQYF.

The chain couples TRBV20-1 to TRBJ2-2; no clear D. Germline V gene lookup returns CDR1 DFQATT and CDR2 SNEGSKA (reference sequence). V lost 3 bases to trimming and J lost 7 bases, with 15 bases between them. This CDR3 is built from 14 residues. CDR3 amino acids: CSASLAGWGGELFF. CDR3 DNA: TGCAGTGCTAGTCTTGCTGGCTGGGGCGGGGAGCTGTTTTTT.

This clonotype showed up just a few times. The chain combines TRBV12-3 or TRBV12-4 with TRBJ2-5, with D possibly being TRBD1 (5 bases). This CDR3 spans 14 amino acids. The V gene lost 6 bases and the J gene lost 2 bases, with 13 bases spanning the gap. The CDR3 DNA follows: TGTGCCAGCAGGCCGGGTGGGGCTCAAGAGACCCAGTACTTC. Amino acid sequence: CASRPGGAQETQYF.

V and J are TRBV20-1 and TRBJ2-4; D is possibly TRBD1 (5 bases). The CDR3 covers 13 residues. Germline V gives CDR1 DFQATT, CDR2 SNEGSKA (reference sequence). The V end lost 2 bases, the J end lost 9 bases, and 14 bases lay between the germline ends. CDR3 nucleotides: TGCAGTGCTAGACTCCAGGGTTTGGGCATTCAGTACTTC. Protein: CSARLQGLGIQYF.

The chain carries TRBV11-3 and TRBJ2-3; D possibly corresponds to TRBD2 (5 bases). The CDR3 has 14 amino acids. V lost 8 bases and J lost 0, with 12 bases in between. Germline V gene sequence: CDR1 SGHNT, CDR2 YENEEA. The CDR3 reads CASQGLGSTDTQYF. The CDR3 region has the DNA TGTGCCAGCCAAGGACTGGGGAGCACAGATACGCAGTATTTT.

This clonotype came up many times. The chain couples TRBV5-6 to TRBJ2-7, with TRBD1 matching over 7 bases. The germline V gene encodes CDR1 SGHDT and CDR2 YYEEEE. V shed 2 bases, J shed 3 bases, and the junction held 5 bases outside the gene matches. This CDR3 spans 14 amino acids. CDR3 amino acids: CASSLVRDSYEQYF. For the CDR3, the DNA is TGTGCCAGCAGCTTAGTCCGGGACAGCTACGAGCAGTACTTC.

V gene TRBV27 combines with J gene TRBJ2-7; TRBD1 is a possible D gene (5 bases). V shed 4 bases and J shed 2 bases, with 9 bases lying between them. Germline CDR1 MNHEY, CDR2 SMNVEV (reference sequence). CDR3 length equals 13 residues. CDR3 in amino acids: CASSSQGPYEQYF. The CDR3 coding sequence is TGTGCCAGCAGTTCGCAGGGCCCCTACGAGCAGTACTTC.

This clonotype was observed a handful of times. The chain uses TRBV20-1 and TRBJ2-7; D unclear. Trimming took 6 bases from V and 6 from J, leaving 15 bases between them. The CDR3 has 12 residues. Germline V CDR1 and CDR2: DFQATT, SNEGSKA (reference sequence). Here the CDR3 DNA reads TGCAGTGCCCAAAATCCCTGGGGCGAGCAGTACTTC. This encodes CSAQNPWGEQYF.